This T cell receptor beta chain was identified in a study of blood T cell repertoires in COVID-19. Study at large: COVID-19 samples from acute and convalescent phases originated in the United States, Italy and Spain. Sources were T cells, B-cell-depleted T cells, or PBMCs; the material itself was cDNA or gDNA.

Losses at the gene ends were 4 bases for V and 5 bases for J; bases not matched to a gene: 3. There are 13 residues in the CDR3. Some clones are missing from TCRdb's copy, which holds only in-frame ones; the method was immunoSEQ multiplex PCR. The sample consists of over 300,000 clones, 88% of them appearing once. This clone was detected only once. This receptor was taken from a young woman with acute COVID-19. The chain recombines TRBV12-3 or TRBV12-4 with TRBJ2-3; 7 bases are shared with TRBD1. The sample comprised PBMCs or T cells enriched from blood (not recorded which). The CDR3 region has the DNA TGTGCCAGCAGTTGGGGACAGAGAGATACGCAGTATTTT. This gives the protein CASSWGQRDTQYF.